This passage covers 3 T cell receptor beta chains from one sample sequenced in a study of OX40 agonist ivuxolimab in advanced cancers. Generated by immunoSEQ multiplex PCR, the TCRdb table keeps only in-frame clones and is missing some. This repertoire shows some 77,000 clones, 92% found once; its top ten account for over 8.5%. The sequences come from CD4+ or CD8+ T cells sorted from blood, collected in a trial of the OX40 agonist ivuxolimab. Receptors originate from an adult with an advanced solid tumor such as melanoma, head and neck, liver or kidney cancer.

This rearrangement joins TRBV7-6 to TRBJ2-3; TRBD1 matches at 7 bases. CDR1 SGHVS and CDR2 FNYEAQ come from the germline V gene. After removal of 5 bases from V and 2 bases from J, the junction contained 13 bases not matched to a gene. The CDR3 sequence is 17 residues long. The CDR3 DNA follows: TGTGCCAGCAGCGATTCAGCCGGGACAGTATTCACAGATACGCAGTATTTT. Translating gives CASSDSAGTVFTDTQYF.

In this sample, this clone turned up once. Here the CDR3 DNA reads TGTGCCAGCAGTTACTCGGGAGGAGTCCCCGGGGAGCTGTTTTTT. Amino acid sequence: CASSYSGGVPGELFF. The rearrangement joins TRBV6-5 to TRBJ2-2, with D possibly matching TRBD2 (6 bases). This CDR3 region has 15 residues. V was cut by 0 bases and J by 6 bases, with 11 bases left in between. CDR1 is MNHEY and CDR2 is SVGAGI in the germline V gene.

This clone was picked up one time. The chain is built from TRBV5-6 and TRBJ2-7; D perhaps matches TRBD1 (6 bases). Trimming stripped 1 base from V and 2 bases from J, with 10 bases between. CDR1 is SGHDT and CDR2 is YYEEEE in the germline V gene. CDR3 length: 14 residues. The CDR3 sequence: CASSLRDKPYEQYF. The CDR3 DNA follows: TGTGCCAGCAGCTTGAGGGACAAACCCTACGAGCAGTACTTC. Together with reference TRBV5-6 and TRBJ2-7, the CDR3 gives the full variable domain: DAGVTQSPTHLIKTRGQQVTLRCSPKSGHDTVSWYQQALGQGPQFIFQYYEEEERQRGNFPDRFSGHQFPNYSSELNVNALLLGDSALYLCASSLRDKPYEQYFGPGTRLTVT.